These 20 T cell receptor beta chains came from one sample sequenced in a study of blood T cell repertoires in COVID-19. TCRdb's table, derived via immunoSEQ multiplex PCR, lists solely in-frame clones and lacks some. The sample holds fewer than 200,000 clones; 89% are singletons and the top ten take about 2.1%. Sequenced: peripheral blood. These receptors all stem from a young man who had recovered from COVID-19.

V usage is TRBV4-3 and J usage is TRBJ2-1; 7 positions match TRBD2. The ends lost 4 bases at V and 9 bases at J; junction bases unmatched: 6. CDR1 and CDR2 (germline): LGHNA, YSLEER. The CDR3 sequence is 13 residues long. The CDR3 DNA is TGCGCCAGCAGCCTTGGACTAGTCGGTGAGCAGTTCTTC. This codes for CASSLGLVGEQFF.

This chain uses TRBV29-1 with TRBJ2-3; 7 positions agree with TRBD1. This CDR3 contains 12 residues. In germline, CDR1 is SQVTM, CDR2 ANQGSEA. V was clipped by 6 bases and J by 2 bases; unmatched bases: 2. The CDR3 nucleotides are TGCAGCGTCAGGGGGTCCACAGATACGCAGTATTTT. It translates to CSVRGSTDTQYF.

The gene calls are TRBV7-2 and TRBJ1-3; no clear D. Germline V gives CDR1 SGHTA, CDR2 FQGNSA. The length of the CDR3 is 15 residues. Trimming cost V 5 bases and J 0 bases, with 11 bases left between them. This CDR3 reads CASSPMALSGNTIYF. The DNA of the CDR3 is TGTGCCAGCAGCCCCATGGCCCTCTCTGGAAACACCATATATTTT.

The chain links TRBV3-1 (or the pseudogene TRBV3-2) to TRBJ2-7; the match to TRBD2 covers 9 bases. V was pared by 0 bases and J by 5 bases, with 8 bases of the junction left unmatched. This CDR3 region has 16 residues. Germline values: CDR1 LGHDT, CDR2 YNNKEL (reference sequence). In DNA form, the CDR3 reads TGTGCCAGCAGCCAAGACCCAGATAGCGGGAGTGACGAGCAGTACTTC. Translated: CASSQDPDSGSDEQYF.

The chain combines TRBV7-2 with TRBJ2-7; 10 positions agree with TRBD2. Germline V gene lookup returns CDR1 SGHTA and CDR2 FQGNSA. Trimming at V came to 4 bases and at J to 1 base, leaving 4 bases not matched to a gene. This CDR3 region has 15 residues. CDR3 amino acids: CASSSLAGDSYEQYF. CDR3 bases: TGTGCCAGCAGCTCCCTAGCGGGAGATTCCTACGAGCAGTACTTC.

This chain connects TRBV27 to TRBJ1-4; no clear D. The CDR3 covers 15 residues. With 3 bases removed from V and 3 bases from J, the gap between germline ends came to 11 bases. Per the germline V gene, CDR1 is MNHEY and CDR2 is SMNVEV (reference sequence). The CDR3 loop is CASSLGFGANEKLFF. Here the CDR3 DNA reads TGTGCCAGCAGTTTGGGGTTCGGGGCTAATGAAAAACTGTTTTTT.

This sequence joins TRBV7-8 and TRBJ2-5; possibly TRBD1 for D (5 bases). The V end lost 7 bases, the J end lost 5 bases, and 20 bases lay between the germline ends. The germline V gene encodes CDR1 SGHVS and CDR2 FQNEAQ. The CDR3 extends over 15 amino acids. CDR3 in amino acids: CASTIEIRVGETQYF. The CDR3 DNA sequence: TGTGCCAGCACCATAGAAATCAGGGTGGGTGAGACCCAGTACTTC.

This chain connects TRBV5-4 to TRBJ1-1; 7 bases are shared with TRBD1. This CDR3 has 12 amino acids. Germline values: CDR1 SGHNT, CDR2 YYREEE (reference sequence). The trim removed 0 bases at V and 10 bases at J, leaving 3 bases unmatched. This CDR3 is CASSLDRGAAFF. As DNA, the CDR3 is TGTGCCAGCAGCTTGGACAGGGGTGCAGCTTTCTTT.

The chain combines TRBV5-1 with TRBJ1-3; no clear D. This CDR3 contains 14 residues. Germline V CDR1 and CDR2: SGHRS, YFSETQ. V lost 5 bases to trimming and J lost 4 bases, with 13 bases between them. CDR3 sequence (DNA): TGCGCCAGCAGAGTCAGCGAGATCGGAAACACCATATATTTT. Its translation: CASRVSEIGNTIYF.

J is TRBJ2-7 and V is TRBV6-2 or TRBV6-3; 8 nucleotides line up with TRBD1. Germline values: CDR1 MNHEY, CDR2 SVGEGT. The CDR3 has 15 residues. Germline trimming cut 5 bases from V and 9 bases from J; bases unmatched to any gene: 15. This CDR3 is CASSPRDRISSGQYF. In DNA, the CDR3 is TGTGCCAGCAGTCCCCGGGACAGGATCTCCTCCGGGCAGTACTTC.

The CDR3 region has the DNA TGTGCCAGCAGCGCCCCGGGACTAGCCGCGTACAATGAGCAGTTCTTC. As protein: CASSAPGLAAYNEQFF. V and J are TRBV9 and TRBJ2-1; 9 bases align to TRBD2. The CDR3 is made up of 16 amino acids. After removal of 3 bases from V and 4 bases from J, the junction contained 8 bases not matched to a gene. Germline V CDR1 and CDR2: SGDLS, YYNGEE. The whole variable domain, filled in from reference TRBV9 and TRBJ2-1, reads DSGVTQTPKHLITATGQRVTLRCSPRSGDLSVYWYQQSLDQGLQFLIQYYNGEERAKGNILERFSAQQFPDLHSELNLSSLELGDSALYFCASSAPGLAAYNEQFFGPGTRLTVL.

DNA of the CDR3: TGTGCCAGCTCACCTCGGCGGTACTACGAGCAGTACTTC. Residues: CASSPRRYYEQYF. The rearrangement uses TRBV18 and TRBJ2-7; D unresolved. In germline, CDR1 is KGHSH, CDR2 LQKENI. The CDR3 spans 13 residues. The V gene lost 3 bases and the J gene lost 3 bases, with 9 bases spanning the gap.

The chain employs TRBV4-2 and TRBJ2-3; TRBD2 aligns across 8 bases. Germline CDR1 reads LGHNA; CDR2 reads YNFKEQ. The V and J ends lost 1 base and 5 bases, in that order; junction bases with no gene match: 11. CDR3 length equals 17 residues. The DNA for the CDR3 is TGTGCCAGCAGCCAAGTTCTGAGCGGGAGTGGTCGAGATACGCAGTATTTT. As protein: CASSQVLSGSGRDTQYF.

The chain joins TRBV6-1 to TRBJ2-3, with a possible D match to TRBD2 (5 bases). CDR1 and CDR2 from the germline V gene are MNHNS and SASEGT. Between the trimmed V and J ends, which lost 4 bases and 5 bases, there was a span of 22 bases. CDR3 length equals 17 residues. Here the CDR3 reads CASSAKIDFAGGDTQYF. The DNA for the CDR3 is TGTGCCAGCAGTGCCAAAATAGACTTCGCCGGAGGAGATACGCAGTATTTT.

The chain carries TRBV7-6 and TRBJ1-3; 9 positions agree with TRBD1. The CDR3 is made up of 15 amino acids. V lost 5 bases to trimming and J lost 4 bases; unmatched junction nucleotides: 6. CDR1 SGHVS and CDR2 FNYEAQ come from the germline V gene. CDR3 bases: TGTGCCAGCAGCGAACGGGACAGGGCGGGAAACACCATATATTTT. Its protein product is CASSERDRAGNTIYF.

The chain employs TRBV5-4 and TRBJ2-6; D not certain. CDR3 size: 17 residues. The germline V and J ends were trimmed by 0 bases and 2 bases, with 12 bases remaining between them. Per germline, CDR1 SGHNT and CDR2 YYREEE (reference sequence). The CDR3 sequence: CASSLVGIVAGANVLTF. The CDR3 coding sequence is TGTGCCAGCAGCTTGGTCGGTATCGTTGCTGGGGCCAACGTCCTGACTTTC.

This clone came up a few times. The chain employs TRBV7-9 and TRBJ2-1; D gene unclear. Germline loops: CDR1 SEHNR, CDR2 FQNEAQ (reference sequence). The CDR3 length is 15 residues. V was cut by 1 base and J by 3 bases, with 10 bases left in between. CDR3 nucleotides: TGTGCCAGCAGCTTAGAATCCAGCGACTACAATGAGCAGTTCTTC. Translated: CASSLESSDYNEQFF. Full variable domain (remainder filled in from reference TRBV7-9 and TRBJ2-1): DTGVSQNPRHKITKRGQNVTFRCDPISEHNRLYWYRQTLGQGPEFLTYFQNEAQLEKSRLLSDRFSAERPKGSFSTLEIQRTEQGDSAMYLCASSLESSDYNEQFFGPGTRLTVL.

The gene calls are TRBV5-1 and TRBJ2-2; D is unresolved. V dropped 4 bases and J dropped 0 bases, with 7 bases sitting between them. This CDR3 comprises 14 residues. Per the germline V gene, CDR1 is SGHRS and CDR2 is YFSETQ. The CDR3 loop is CASSPLANTGELFF. The CDR3 DNA reads TGCGCCAGCAGCCCCCTCGCGAACACCGGGGAGCTGTTTTTT.

As DNA, the CDR3 is TGTGCCAGCAGCCAAGATCCGCCGGGACAGGGTTGGGGAGAGACCCAGTACTTC. Its protein is CASSQDPPGQGWGETQYF. The chain carries TRBV4-2 and TRBJ2-5, with 9 positions matching TRBD1. Germline-derived CDR1 and CDR2 are LGHNA and YNFKEQ. V was clipped by 0 bases and J by 4 bases; unmatched bases: 12. The CDR3 has 18 residues.

The chain carries TRBV18 and TRBJ1-1, with TRBD1 matching 7 bases. The J segment lost 3 bases and the V segment lost 6 bases, leaving 4 bases of the junction unmatched. The CDR3 is made up of 13 amino acids. Germline V gives CDR1 KGHSH, CDR2 LQKENI. Here the CDR3 reads CASSPGGDTEAFF. The CDR3 DNA follows: TGTGCCAGCTCTCCAGGGGGGGACACTGAAGCTTTCTTT.